This T cell receptor beta chain was captured by sequencing in a study of cytomegalovirus exposure and HLA in healthy donors. About the research overall: For the 300 to 400 genotyped donors, roughly 80% fell within the Caucasian-associated ancestry cluster. Regarding the study as a whole: The classifier reportedly diagnosed cytomegalovirus status with high specificity and sensitivity. Reportedly, fewer N-insertions than the roughly 690-donor mean appeared in an Asian-associated ancestry cluster in a later analysis.

With 60 Vbeta and 13 Jbeta primers, the PCR was carried out. Clones were sequenced by immunoSEQ multiplex PCR, and TCRdb holds only the in-frame ones, with some missing. The table lists under 150,000 clones, about 75% of them singletons. A word on this clone: The antigen remains undetermined.

The receptor's source is a woman aged 40 to 55 in good health and CMV-seronegative. Sequences were obtained from PBMCs.

CDR3 in DNA: TGTGCCAGCAGTGAAAGGGACAGGGGGCAGCCCCAGCATTTT. Amino acid sequence: CASSERDRGQPQHF. V usage is TRBV2 and J usage is TRBJ1-5; 11 positions agree with TRBD1. With V trimmed by 2 bases and J by 7 bases, 1 base remained unmatched. This CDR3 has 14 amino acids. CDR1 is SNHLY, CDR2 FYNNEI, per germline.